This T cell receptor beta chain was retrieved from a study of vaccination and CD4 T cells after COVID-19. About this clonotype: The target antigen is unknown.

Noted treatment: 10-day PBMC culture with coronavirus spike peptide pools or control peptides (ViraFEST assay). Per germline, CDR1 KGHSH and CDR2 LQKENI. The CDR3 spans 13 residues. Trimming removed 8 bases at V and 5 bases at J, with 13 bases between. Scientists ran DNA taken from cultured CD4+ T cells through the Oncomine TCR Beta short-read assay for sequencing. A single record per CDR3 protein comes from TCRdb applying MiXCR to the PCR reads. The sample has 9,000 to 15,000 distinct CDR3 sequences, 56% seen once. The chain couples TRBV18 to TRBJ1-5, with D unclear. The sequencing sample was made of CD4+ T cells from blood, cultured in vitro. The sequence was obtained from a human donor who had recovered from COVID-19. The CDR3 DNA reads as TGTGCCAGCACAAGCAATTGGGATCAGCCCCAGCATTTT. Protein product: CASTSNWDQPQHF.